The clone carrying this T cell receptor beta chain was seen repeatedly, ten times or more. Antigen: not known. Making use of molecular barcodes, quantitative 5'-RACE generated TCR beta libraries. TCRdb re-analysed the 5' RACE reads in MiXCR, keeping a single row per CDR3 protein. The sample consists of 40,000 or so distinct CDR3 sequences, 2.5% to 3.5% of them appearing once. The entry originates in a study of CD8 T cells in ankylosing spondylitis. Whole-study findings and limits: In peripheral blood, disease-linked CD8+ clones occurred at relatively low frequencies. Disease-linked clones reportedly showed significant enrichment in matched ankylosing spondylitis synovial fluid. It appeared that ankylosing spondylitis blood was characterized by a TCR beta motif of several highly homologous variants.

Germline V CDR1 and CDR2: SGDLS, YYNGEE. The CDR3 length is 16 residues. The V gene end was trimmed by 3 bases and the J gene end by 3 bases; junction bases not matched to a gene: 7. This sequence was found in a male donor with ankylosing spondylitis or in good health (not recorded which). The V gene is TRBV9, the J gene TRBJ2-1, with 9 nucleotides matching TRBD2. Specimen: blood, either unsorted or a sorted T cell fraction (not recorded which). Written as DNA, the CDR3 is TGTGCCAGCAGCGAGACCGGGACTAGCAACTACAATGAGCAGTTCTTC. Residues: CASSETGTSNYNEQFF. The variable domain in full, completed from reference TRBV9 and TRBJ2-1, reads DSGVTQTPKHLITATGQRVTLRCSPRSGDLSVYWYQQSLDQGLQFLIQYYNGEERAKGNILERFSAQQFPDLHSELNLSSLELGDSALYFCASSETGTSNYNEQFFGPGTRLTVL.